This T cell receptor beta chain was recorded in a study of prognosis after radiotherapy for stage I lung cancer. As for the study in general: There were around 15 patients with newly diagnosed primary stage I lung tumors and about five patients with oligometastatic NSCLC after surgical resection of the primary tumor. A biologically effective dose of at least 100 Gy came via 3-5 SBRT fractions. Distant metastases were recorded in a few patients after radiotherapy, at a median of around seven months, and no significant progression was recorded in about 15.

Peripheral blood was collected in volumes of about 5.9 milliliters at each of two time points. Two-round multiplex PCR on genomic DNA was the method by which TCR beta CDR3 was amplified. Gene-specific primers for each TRBV and TRBJ gene drove first-round PCR. TCRdb passed the multiplex PCR reads through MiXCR, listing each CDR3 protein once. The table records under 20,000 distinct CDR3 sequences, about 40% of them present only once. Germline loops: CDR1 MNHEY, CDR2 SVGEGT. This CDR3 is built from 16 residues. V gave up 4 bases and J gave up 3 bases; unmatched junction bases: 9. The source was PBMCs, collected before or after stereotactic body radiation therapy (not recorded which). The chain employs TRBV6-2 or TRBV6-3 and TRBJ1-2; TRBD1 matches at 9 bases. The TCR originated in a donor aged 50 or older with non-small cell lung cancer. CDR3 amino acids: CASSFSPGTGHYGYTF. CDR3 nucleotides: TGTGCCAGCAGTTTCTCACCCGGGACAGGGCACTATGGCTACACCTTC.